The clone carrying this TCR beta chain was seen at least ten times. Its target is not known. Each TCR beta library was made by quantitative 5'-RACE that incorporated molecular barcodes. MiXCR, applied by TCRdb to the 5' RACE reads, yields one record per CDR3 protein. The data show fewer than 250,000 distinct CDR3 sequences, more than 9% seen once. This sample is drawn from a study of CD8 T cells in ankylosing spondylitis. V was pared by 0 bases and J by 9 bases, with 12 bases between. The CDR3 runs 14 residues. Germline CDR1 is LGHDT and CDR2 is YNNKEL (reference sequence). Study-wide points: A number of the motif variants had already been described in reactive arthritis synovial fluid and blood. Disease-linked clones bore a CD8+ phenotype, appearing relatively rarely in peripheral blood.

The chain joins TRBV3-1 to TRBJ1-5; D ambiguous. This TCR was sampled from a male donor with ankylosing spondylitis or in good health (not recorded which). The sample consisted of blood, either unsorted or a sorted T cell fraction (not recorded which). CDR3: CASSQDLVFRPQHF. For the CDR3, the DNA is TGTGCCAGCAGCCAAGATCTGGTGTTTCGGCCCCAGCATTTT.